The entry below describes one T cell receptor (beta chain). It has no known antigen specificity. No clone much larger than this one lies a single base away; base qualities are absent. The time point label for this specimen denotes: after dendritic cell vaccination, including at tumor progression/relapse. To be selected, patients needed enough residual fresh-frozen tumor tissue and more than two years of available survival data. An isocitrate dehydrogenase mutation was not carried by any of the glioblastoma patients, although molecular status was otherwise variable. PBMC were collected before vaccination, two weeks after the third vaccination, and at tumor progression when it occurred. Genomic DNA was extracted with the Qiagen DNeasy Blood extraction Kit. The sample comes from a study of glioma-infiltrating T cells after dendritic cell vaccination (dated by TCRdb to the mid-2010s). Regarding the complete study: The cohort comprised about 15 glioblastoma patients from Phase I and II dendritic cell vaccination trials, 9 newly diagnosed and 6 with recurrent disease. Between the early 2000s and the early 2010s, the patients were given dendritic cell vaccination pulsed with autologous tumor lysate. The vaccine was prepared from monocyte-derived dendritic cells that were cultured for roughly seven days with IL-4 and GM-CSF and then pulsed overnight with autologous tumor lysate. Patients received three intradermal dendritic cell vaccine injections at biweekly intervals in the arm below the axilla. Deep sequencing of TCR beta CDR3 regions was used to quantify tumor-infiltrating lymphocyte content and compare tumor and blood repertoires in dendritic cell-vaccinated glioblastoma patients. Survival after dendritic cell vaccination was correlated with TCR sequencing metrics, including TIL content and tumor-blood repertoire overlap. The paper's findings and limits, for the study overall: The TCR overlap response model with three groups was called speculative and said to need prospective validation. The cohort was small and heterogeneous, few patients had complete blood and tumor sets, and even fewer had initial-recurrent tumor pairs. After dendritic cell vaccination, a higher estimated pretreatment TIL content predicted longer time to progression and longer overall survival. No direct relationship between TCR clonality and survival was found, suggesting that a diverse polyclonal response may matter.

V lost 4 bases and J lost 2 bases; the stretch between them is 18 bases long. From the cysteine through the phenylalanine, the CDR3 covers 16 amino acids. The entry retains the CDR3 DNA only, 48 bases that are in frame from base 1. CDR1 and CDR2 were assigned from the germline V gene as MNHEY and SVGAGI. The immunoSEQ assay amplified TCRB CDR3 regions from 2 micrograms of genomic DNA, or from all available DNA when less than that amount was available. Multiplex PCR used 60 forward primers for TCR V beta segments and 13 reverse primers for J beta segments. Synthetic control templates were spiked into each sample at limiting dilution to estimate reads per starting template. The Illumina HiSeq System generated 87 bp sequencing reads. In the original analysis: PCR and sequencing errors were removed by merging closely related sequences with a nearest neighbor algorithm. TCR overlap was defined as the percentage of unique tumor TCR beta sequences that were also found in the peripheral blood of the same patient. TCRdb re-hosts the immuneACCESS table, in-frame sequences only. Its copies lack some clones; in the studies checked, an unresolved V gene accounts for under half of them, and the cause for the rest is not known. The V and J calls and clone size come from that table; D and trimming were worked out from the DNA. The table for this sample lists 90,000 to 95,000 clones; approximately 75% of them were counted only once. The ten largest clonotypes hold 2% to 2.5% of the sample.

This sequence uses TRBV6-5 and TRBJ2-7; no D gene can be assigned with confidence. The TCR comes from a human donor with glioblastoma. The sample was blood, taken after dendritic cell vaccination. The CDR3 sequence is CASSSRFPVTTYEQYF. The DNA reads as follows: TGTGCCAGCAGTTCCAGGTTCCCTGTGACCACCTACGAGCAGTACTTC.